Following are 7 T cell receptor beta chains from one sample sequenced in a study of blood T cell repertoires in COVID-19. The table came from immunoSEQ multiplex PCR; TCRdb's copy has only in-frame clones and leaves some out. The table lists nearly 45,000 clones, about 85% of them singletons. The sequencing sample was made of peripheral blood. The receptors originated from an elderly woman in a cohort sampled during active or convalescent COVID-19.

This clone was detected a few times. Here the CDR3 DNA reads TGTGCCAGCGCCCGGTCGGGGGACGGAGACTATGGCTACACCTTC. Translating gives CASARSGDGDYGYTF. V and J are TRBV9 and TRBJ1-2, with D possibly being TRBD1 (5 bases). The CDR3 spans 15 residues. The V end lost 7 bases, the J end lost 3 bases, and 19 bases lay between the germline ends. CDR1 is SGDLS and CDR2 is YYNGEE in the germline V gene.

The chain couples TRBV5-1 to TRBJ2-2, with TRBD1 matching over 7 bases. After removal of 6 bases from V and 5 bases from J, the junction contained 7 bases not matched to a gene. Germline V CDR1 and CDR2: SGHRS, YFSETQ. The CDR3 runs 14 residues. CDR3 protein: CASKWQGETGELFF. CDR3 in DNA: TGCGCCAGCAAGTGGCAGGGGGAGACCGGGGAGCTGTTTTTT.

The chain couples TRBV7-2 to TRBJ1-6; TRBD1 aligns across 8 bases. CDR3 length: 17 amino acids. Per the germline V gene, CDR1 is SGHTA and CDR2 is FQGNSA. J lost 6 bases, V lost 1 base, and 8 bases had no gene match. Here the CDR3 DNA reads TGTGCCAGCAGCTTAGAAGTCCAGGGGGCAGGTAATTCACCCCTCCACTTT. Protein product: CASSLEVQGAGNSPLHF.

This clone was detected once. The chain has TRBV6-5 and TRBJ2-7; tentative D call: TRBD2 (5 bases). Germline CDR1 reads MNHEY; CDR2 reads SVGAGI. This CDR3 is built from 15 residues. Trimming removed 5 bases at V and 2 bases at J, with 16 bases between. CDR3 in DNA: TGTGCCAGCAGTCCTTTGAGGGTCCACCCCTACGAGCAGTACTTC. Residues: CASSPLRVHPYEQYF.

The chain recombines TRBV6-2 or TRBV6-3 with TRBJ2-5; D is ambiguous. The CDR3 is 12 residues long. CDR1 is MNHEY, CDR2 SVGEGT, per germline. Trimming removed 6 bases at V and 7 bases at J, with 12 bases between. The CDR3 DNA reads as TGTGCCAGCAGCTCTTCCGTCAGGACCCAGTACTTC. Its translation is CASSSSVRTQYF.

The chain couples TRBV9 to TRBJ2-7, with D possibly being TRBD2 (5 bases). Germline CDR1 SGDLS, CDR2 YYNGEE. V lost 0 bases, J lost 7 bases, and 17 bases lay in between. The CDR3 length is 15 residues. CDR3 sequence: CASSVDGVPLEEQYF. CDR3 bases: TGTGCCAGCAGCGTAGACGGGGTCCCGCTGGAGGAGCAGTACTTC.

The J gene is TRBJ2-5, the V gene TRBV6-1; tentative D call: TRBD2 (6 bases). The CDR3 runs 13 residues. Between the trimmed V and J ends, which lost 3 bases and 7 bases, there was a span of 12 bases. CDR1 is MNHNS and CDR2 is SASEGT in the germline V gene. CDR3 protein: CASSDPSVGTQYF. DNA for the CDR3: TGTGCCAGCAGTGATCCTAGCGTTGGGACCCAGTACTTC.